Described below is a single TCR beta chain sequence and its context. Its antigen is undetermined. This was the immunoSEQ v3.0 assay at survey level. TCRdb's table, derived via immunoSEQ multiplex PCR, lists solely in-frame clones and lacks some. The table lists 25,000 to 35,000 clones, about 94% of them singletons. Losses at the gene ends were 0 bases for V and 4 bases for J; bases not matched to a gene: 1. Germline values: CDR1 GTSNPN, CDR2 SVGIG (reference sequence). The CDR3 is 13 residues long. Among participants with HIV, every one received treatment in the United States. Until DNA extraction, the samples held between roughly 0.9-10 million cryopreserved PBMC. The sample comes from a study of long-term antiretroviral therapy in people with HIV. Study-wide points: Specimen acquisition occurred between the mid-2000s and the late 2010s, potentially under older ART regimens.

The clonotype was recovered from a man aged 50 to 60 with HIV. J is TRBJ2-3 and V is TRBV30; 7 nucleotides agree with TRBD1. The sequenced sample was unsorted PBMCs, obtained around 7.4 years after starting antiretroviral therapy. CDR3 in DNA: TGTGCCTGGAGTGTGACAGGGCCAGATACGCAGTATTTT. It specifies CAWSVTGPDTQYF.